This record covers a single T cell receptor (beta chain). These data originate in a study of blood T cell repertoires in COVID-19. Turning to the study itself: T cells, B-cell-depleted T cells, or PBMCs supplied cDNA or gDNA.

There are 11 residues in the CDR3. From germline, CDR1 is MNHGY and CDR2 SAAAGT. Trimming cost V 4 bases and J 7 bases, with 5 bases left between them. Using immunoSEQ multiplex PCR, the repertoire was profiled, and TCRdb retains in-frame clones only, with some absent. Here the sample spans some 330,000 clones, roughly 90% being singletons. The sequenced sample consisted of peripheral blood. V gene TRBV6-8 combines with J gene TRBJ2-1, with D hard to call. The source is a woman in her 50s with active or convalescent COVID-19. In nucleotides, the CDR3 is TGTGCCAGCAGTTCTATGAATGAGCAGTTCTTC. This sequence encodes CASSSMNEQFF.